This TCR beta chain came from a study of cytotoxic CD8 clonotypes in ibrutinib-treated CLL. In the study overall: The cohort had ten to eleven relapsed/refractory and approximately 15 treatment-naive patients, 17 to 18 IGHV unmutated. Responses: roughly 24 partial, 2 complete; after median around 70 months, around 15 stayed remitted, some twelve progressed. Regarding the study as a whole: Public clonotypes occurred uncommonly; on treatment, they contracted or remained stable.

From cryopreserved PBMCs came about 2 micrograms of genomic DNA used for TCR beta libraries. TCRdb keeps only in-frame clones here, not all; method: immunoSEQ multiplex PCR. The table has tens of thousands of clones, more than 70% seen once. Comments on this clone: The antigen remains unidentified.

The clonotype comes from a human donor with chronic lymphocytic leukemia. The sequences come from PBMCs, collected at disease progression, from a patient treated with ibrutinib.

The CDR3 DNA reads TGTGCCAGCAGTTTTGGGACAGGGCAAGGCGGCTACACCTTC. It codes for CASSFGTGQGGYTF. V is TRBV27 and J is TRBJ1-2, with 9 bases matching TRBD1. Germline values: CDR1 MNHEY, CDR2 SMNVEV (reference sequence). There are 14 residues in the CDR3. The V segment lost 3 bases and the J segment 8 bases; nucleotides outside the gene matches: 7.